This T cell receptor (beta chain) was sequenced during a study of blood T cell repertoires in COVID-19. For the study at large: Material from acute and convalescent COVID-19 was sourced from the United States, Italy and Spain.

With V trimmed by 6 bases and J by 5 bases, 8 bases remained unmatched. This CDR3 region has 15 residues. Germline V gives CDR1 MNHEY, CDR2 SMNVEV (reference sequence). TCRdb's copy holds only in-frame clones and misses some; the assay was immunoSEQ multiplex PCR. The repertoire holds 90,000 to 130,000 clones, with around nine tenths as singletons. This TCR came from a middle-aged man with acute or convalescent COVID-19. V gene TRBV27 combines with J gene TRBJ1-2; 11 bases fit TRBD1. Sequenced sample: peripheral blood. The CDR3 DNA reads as TGTGCCAGCAGGAAAAGGACAGGGGGCGGTTATGGCTACACCTTC. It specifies CASRKRTGGGYGYTF.